One T cell receptor (beta chain) is described in this entry. The germline gene is not matched at one end of the junction; a read error may be the cause. Original handling: Amplification from reference gene primers served as the basis for estimated nucleated cell counts. Data came from immunoSEQ multiplex PCR; TCRdb stores just in-frame clones and leaves some out. V, J and clone size reflect that table, while D and trimming were determined from the DNA. The data show roughly 230,000 clones, 85% seen once. The data are from a study of blood T cell repertoires in COVID-19. Overall study context: The origin of the acute and convalescent COVID-19 samples was the United States, Italy and Spain. Nucleic acid was either cDNA or gDNA, and it came from T cells, B-cell-depleted T cells, or PBMCs.

This CDR3 comprises 16 residues. The V gene's germline CDR1 is MNHEY and CDR2 SMNVEV (reference sequence). This sequence joins TRBV27 and TRBJ1-2, with D possibly matching TRBD1 (6 bases). The TCR was taken from a woman in her fifties or sixties with active or convalescent COVID-19. Sequencing used peripheral blood. DNA for the CDR3: TGTGCCAGCAGTCTATCCGGCGGGGGCAAAAACTATGGCTACACCTTC. It is translated as CASSLSGGGKNYGYTF.